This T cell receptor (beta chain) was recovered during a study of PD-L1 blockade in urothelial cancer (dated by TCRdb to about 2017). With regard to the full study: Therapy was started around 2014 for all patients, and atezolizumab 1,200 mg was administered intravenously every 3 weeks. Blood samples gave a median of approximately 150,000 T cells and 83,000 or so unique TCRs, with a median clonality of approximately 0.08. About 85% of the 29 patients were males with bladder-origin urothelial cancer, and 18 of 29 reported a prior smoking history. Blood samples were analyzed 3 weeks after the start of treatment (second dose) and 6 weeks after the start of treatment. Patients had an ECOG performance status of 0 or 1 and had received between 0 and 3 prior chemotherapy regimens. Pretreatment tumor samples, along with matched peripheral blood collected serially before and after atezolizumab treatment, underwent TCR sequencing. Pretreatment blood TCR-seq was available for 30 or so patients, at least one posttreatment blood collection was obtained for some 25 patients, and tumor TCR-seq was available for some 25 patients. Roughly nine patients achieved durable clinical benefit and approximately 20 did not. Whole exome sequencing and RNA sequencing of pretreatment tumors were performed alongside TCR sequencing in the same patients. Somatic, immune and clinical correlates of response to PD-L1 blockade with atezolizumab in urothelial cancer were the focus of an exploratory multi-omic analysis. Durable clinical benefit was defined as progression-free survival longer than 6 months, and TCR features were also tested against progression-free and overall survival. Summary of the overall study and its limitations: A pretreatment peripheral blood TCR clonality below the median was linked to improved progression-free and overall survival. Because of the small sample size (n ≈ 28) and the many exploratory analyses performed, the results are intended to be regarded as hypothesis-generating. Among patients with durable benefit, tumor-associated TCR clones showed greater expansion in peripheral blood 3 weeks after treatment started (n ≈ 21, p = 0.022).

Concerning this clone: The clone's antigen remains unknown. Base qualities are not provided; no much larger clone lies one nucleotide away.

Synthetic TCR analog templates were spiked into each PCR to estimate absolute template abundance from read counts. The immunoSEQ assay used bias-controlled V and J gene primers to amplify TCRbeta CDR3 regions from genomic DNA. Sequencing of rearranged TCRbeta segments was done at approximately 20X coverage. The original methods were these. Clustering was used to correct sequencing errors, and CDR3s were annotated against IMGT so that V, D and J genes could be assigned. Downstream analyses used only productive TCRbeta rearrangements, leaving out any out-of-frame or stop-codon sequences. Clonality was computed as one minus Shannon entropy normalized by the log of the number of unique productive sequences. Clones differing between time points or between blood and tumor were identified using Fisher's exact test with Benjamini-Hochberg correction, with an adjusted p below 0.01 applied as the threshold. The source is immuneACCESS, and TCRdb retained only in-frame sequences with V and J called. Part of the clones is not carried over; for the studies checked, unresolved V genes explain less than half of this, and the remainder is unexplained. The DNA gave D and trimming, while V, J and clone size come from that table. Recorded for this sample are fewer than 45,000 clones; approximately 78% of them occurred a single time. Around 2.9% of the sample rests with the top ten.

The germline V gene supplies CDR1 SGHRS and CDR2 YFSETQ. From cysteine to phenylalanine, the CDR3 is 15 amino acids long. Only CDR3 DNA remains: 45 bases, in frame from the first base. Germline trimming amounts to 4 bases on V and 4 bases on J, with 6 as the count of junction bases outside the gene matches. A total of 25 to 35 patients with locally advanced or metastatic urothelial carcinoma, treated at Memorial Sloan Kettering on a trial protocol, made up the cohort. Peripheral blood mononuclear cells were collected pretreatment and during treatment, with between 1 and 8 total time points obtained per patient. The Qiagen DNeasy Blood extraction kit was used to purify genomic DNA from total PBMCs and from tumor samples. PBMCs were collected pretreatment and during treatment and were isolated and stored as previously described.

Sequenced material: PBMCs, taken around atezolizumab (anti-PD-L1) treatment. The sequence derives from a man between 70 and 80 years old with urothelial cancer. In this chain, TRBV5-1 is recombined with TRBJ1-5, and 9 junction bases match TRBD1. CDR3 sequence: CASSAGTGQNQPQHF. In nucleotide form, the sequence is TGCGCCAGCAGCGCAGGGACAGGGCAGAATCAGCCCCAGCATTTT.